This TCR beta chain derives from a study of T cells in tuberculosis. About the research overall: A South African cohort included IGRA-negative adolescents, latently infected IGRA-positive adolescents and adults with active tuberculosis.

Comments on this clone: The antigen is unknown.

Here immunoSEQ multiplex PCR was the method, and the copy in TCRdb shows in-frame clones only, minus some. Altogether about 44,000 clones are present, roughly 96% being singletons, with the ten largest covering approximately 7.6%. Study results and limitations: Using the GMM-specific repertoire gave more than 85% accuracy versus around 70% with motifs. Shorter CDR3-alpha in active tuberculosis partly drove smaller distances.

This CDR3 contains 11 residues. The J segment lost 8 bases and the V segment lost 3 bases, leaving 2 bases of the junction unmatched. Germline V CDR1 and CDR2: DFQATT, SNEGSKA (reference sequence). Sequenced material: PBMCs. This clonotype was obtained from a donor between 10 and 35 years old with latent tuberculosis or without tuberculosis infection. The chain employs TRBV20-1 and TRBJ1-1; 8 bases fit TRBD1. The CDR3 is CSARGQVEAFF. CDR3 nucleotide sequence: TGCAGTGCTAGGGGACAGGTGGAAGCTTTCTTT.